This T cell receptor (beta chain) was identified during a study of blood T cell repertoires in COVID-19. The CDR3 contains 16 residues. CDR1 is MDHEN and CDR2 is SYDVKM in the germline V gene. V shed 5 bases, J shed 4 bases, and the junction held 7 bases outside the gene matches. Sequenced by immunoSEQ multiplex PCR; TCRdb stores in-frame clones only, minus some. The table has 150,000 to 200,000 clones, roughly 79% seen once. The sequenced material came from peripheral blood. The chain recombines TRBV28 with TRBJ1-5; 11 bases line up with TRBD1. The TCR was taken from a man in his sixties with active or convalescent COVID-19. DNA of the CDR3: TGTGCCAGCAGTACTCAGGGACAGGGGGAAAATCAGCCCCAGCATTTT. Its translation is CASSTQGQGENQPQHF.